Shown below are 31 T cell receptor beta chains from a single sample sequenced in a study of identical twins. TCRdb reanalysed the 5' RACE reads using MiXCR and keeps one entry per CDR3 protein. This table holds about 190,000 distinct CDR3 sequences, roughly 15% found once. These same records also appear under a second study, on T cells expressing NK-cell markers.

Material: CD8+ T cells sorted from blood. The receptors here all came from a woman between 18 and 29 years old in good health.

V is TRBV27 and J is TRBJ2-1; 7 nucleotides match TRBD1. This CDR3 comprises 15 residues. Looked up from germline, CDR1 is MNHEY and CDR2 is SMNVEV (reference sequence). V lost 6 bases to trimming and J lost 3 bases; unmatched junction nucleotides: 8. In DNA form, the CDR3 reads TGTGCCAGCAGGATAGGGGGCGCTTACTACAATGAGCAGTTCTTC. It is translated as CASRIGGAYYNEQFF.

This rearrangement joins TRBV7-6 to TRBJ2-2; D might be TRBD1 (6 bases). Trimming removed 1 base at V and 1 base at J, with 7 bases between. The length of the CDR3 is 15 residues. Germline values: CDR1 SGHVS, CDR2 FNYEAQ. The CDR3 nucleotides are TGTGCCAGCAGCTTAGAGGGGGAGAACACCGGGGAGCTGTTTTTT. Its protein is CASSLEGENTGELFF.

This clonotype was seen only a few times. The V gene is TRBV11-2, the J gene TRBJ2-7, with 7 bases that match TRBD1. The CDR3 runs to 13 residues. Germline V gene lookup returns CDR1 SGHAT and CDR2 FQNNGV. The trim removed 1 base at V and 5 bases at J, leaving 2 bases unmatched. CDR3 bases: TGTGCCAGCAGCTTAGGGGGACAGAACGAGCAGTACTTC. Translation gives CASSLGGQNEQYF. The variable domain in full, with the rest retrieved from reference TRBV11-2 and TRBJ2-7, is EAGVAQSPRYKIIEKRQSVAFWCNPISGHATLYWYQQILGQGPKLLIQFQNNGVVDDSQLPKDRFSAERLKGVDSTLKIQPAKLEDSAVYLCASSLGGQNEQYFGPGTRLTVT.

This chain's CDR3 is CASSRGRGREAGELFF. The CDR3 nucleotides are TGTGCCAGCAGTCGGGGGAGGGGCAGGGAAGCCGGGGAGCTGTTTTTT. The chain recombines TRBV12-3 or TRBV12-4 with TRBJ2-2; 7 bases are a match to TRBD2. V was clipped by 5 bases and J by 6 bases; unmatched bases: 12. This CDR3 spans 16 amino acids.

This clonotype was counted only a few times. The chain joins TRBV12-3 or TRBV12-4 to TRBJ2-7, with D uncertain. V was cut by 5 bases and J by 2 bases, with 19 bases left in between. This CDR3 spans 16 amino acids. The CDR3 is CASSPATPAITYEQYF. As DNA, the CDR3 is TGTGCCAGCAGTCCGGCCACGCCCGCTATTACCTACGAGCAGTACTTC.

This chain links TRBV4-2 with TRBJ1-2; D gene unclear. CDR3 length: 15 residues. Per germline, CDR1 LGHNA and CDR2 YNFKEQ. Trimming shortened V by 7 bases and J by 0 bases, and 15 bases separated the two germline ends. CDR3 residues: CASTSSGSANYGYTF. In DNA form, the CDR3 reads TGTGCCAGCACATCATCTGGATCAGCTAACTATGGCTACACCTTC.

This clonotype was observed a handful of times. This chain links TRBV5-1 with TRBJ2-7, with D perhaps assigned TRBD1 or TRBD2 (5 bases each). The CDR3 contains 11 residues. Germline lookup yields CDR1 SGHRS and CDR2 YFSETQ. Trimming left V 6 bases short and J 5 bases short, with 9 bases between. The CDR3, as DNA: TGCGCCAGCACCCGGGACCACGAGCAGTACTTC. Translating gives CASTRDHEQYF.

The V call is TRBV6-2 or TRBV6-3, the J call TRBJ2-5; D perhaps matches TRBD1 (5 bases). This CDR3 spans 13 amino acids. Trimming stripped 8 bases from V and 5 bases from J, with 15 bases between. The germline V gene encodes CDR1 MNHEY and CDR2 SVGEGT. CDR3 bases: TGTGCCAGCGGGGCCTACGGTTCGGAGACCCAGTACTTC. It yields the protein CASGAYGSETQYF.

This clonotype occurred a few times. This chain joins TRBV5-1 and TRBJ2-1, with 9 bases that match TRBD2. CDR3 length: 15 residues. CDR1 and CDR2 (germline): SGHRS, YFSETQ. After removal of 5 bases from V and 6 bases from J, the junction contained 9 bases not matched to a gene. The CDR3 nucleotides are TGCGCCAGCAGTCCCGGACTAGCGCCCGTCAATGAGCAGTTCTTC. This gives the protein CASSPGLAPVNEQFF. The full variable domain, in which reference TRBV5-1 and TRBJ2-1 provide the parts outside the CDR3, is KAGVTQTPRYLIKTRGQQVTLSCSPISGHRSVSWYQQTPGQGLQFLFEYFSETQRNKGNFPGRFSGRQFSNSRSEMNVSTLELGDSALYLCASSPGLAPVNEQFFGPGTRLTVL.

The chain links TRBV2 to TRBJ2-3; TRBD2 matches 8 bases. Germline lookup yields CDR1 SNHLY and CDR2 FYNNEI. The CDR3 covers 15 residues. J was trimmed by 3 bases and V by 8 bases; bases with no gene match: 10. CDR3 amino acids: CASGWSREGTDTQYF. CDR3 bases: TGTGCCAGCGGCTGGTCACGGGAGGGGACAGATACGCAGTATTTT.

There are a few counts of this clonotype. This chain connects TRBV5-1 to TRBJ2-5; TRBD2 aligns across 14 bases. Per the germline V gene, CDR1 is SGHRS and CDR2 is YFSETQ. The CDR3 has 15 residues. Trimming cost V 6 bases and J 4 bases; bases outside gene matches: 5. The CDR3 is CASTPGLAGVETQYF. CDR3 DNA sequence: TGCGCCAGCACCCCGGGACTAGCGGGGGTAGAGACCCAGTACTTC.

This clonotype was seen a handful of times. V usage is TRBV13 and J usage is TRBJ2-7; no firm D call. CDR3 length: 13 residues. Trimming shortened V by 2 bases and J by 2 bases, and 7 bases separated the two germline ends. Germline loops: CDR1 PRHDT, CDR2 FYEKMQ (reference sequence). The CDR3 DNA reads as TGTGCCAGCAGCTTATGGGAAACCTACGAGCAGTACTTC. Translating gives CASSLWETYEQYF.

Ten or more counts support this clonotype. The chain joins TRBV12-3 or TRBV12-4 to TRBJ1-1, with D possibly TRBD1 on 5 matching bases. The CDR3 length is 13 residues. V dropped 7 bases and J dropped 8 bases, with 17 bases sitting between them. CDR3 sequence reads: CASTWWGPAEAFF. The CDR3 DNA sequence: TGTGCCAGCACCTGGTGGGGACCGGCCGAAGCTTTCTTT.

CDR3: CSASSLGGEYNYGYTF. CDR3 in DNA: TGCAGTGCTAGTTCCCTGGGGGGGGAATACAACTATGGCTACACCTTC. The chain uses TRBV20-1 and TRBJ1-2, with D maybe TRBD1 (5 bases). This CDR3 contains 16 residues. V was trimmed by 3 bases and J by 2 bases, leaving 19 bases between them. The V gene's germline CDR1 is DFQATT and CDR2 SNEGSKA (reference sequence).

This clonotype was counted between two and nine times. V gene TRBV12-3 or TRBV12-4 combines with J gene TRBJ2-7; 9 positions match TRBD1. The CDR3 covers 15 residues. V lost 1 base, J lost 5 bases, and 6 bases stayed unmatched. CDR3 DNA sequence: TGTGCCAGCAGTTTAGACCGGGACAGGGTGGACGAGCAGTACTTC. Translation gives CASSLDRDRVDEQYF.

This clonotype was counted a few times. The rearrangement uses TRBV10-3 and TRBJ2-5; TRBD1 is a possible D gene (7 bases). Trimming took 0 bases from V and 0 from J, leaving 14 bases between them. The germline V gene encodes CDR1 ENHRY and CDR2 SYGVKD. CDR3 length: 17 amino acids. The CDR3, as DNA: TGTGCCATCAGTGAGTCGTTCCCAGGGGGGAACCAAGAGACCCAGTACTTC. Its translation: CAISESFPGGNQETQYF.

This clonotype was seen a handful of times. This chain uses TRBV7-9 with TRBJ2-4, with TRBD1 matching 7 bases. The CDR3 has 15 residues. The germline gives CDR1 SEHNR, CDR2 FQNEAQ (reference sequence). The J segment lost 8 bases and the V segment lost 2 bases, leaving 9 bases of the junction unmatched. Written as DNA, the CDR3 is TGTGCCAGCAGCTTATCGCAGGGGGTGGGCCACATTCAGTACTTC. Translating gives CASSLSQGVGHIQYF.

This clonotype was found a few times. The V and J genes are TRBV7-9 and TRBJ1-5; D perhaps matches TRBD1 (5 bases). V was pared by 3 bases and J by 4 bases, with 13 bases between. This CDR3 has 15 residues. CDR1 is SEHNR and CDR2 is FQNEAQ in the germline V gene (reference sequence). The CDR3 region is CASSLSGARNQPQHF. The DNA of the CDR3 is TGTGCCAGCAGCTTGTCCGGGGCCCGGAATCAGCCCCAGCATTTT.

The V and J genes are TRBV29-1 and TRBJ2-5; D unresolved. Trimming took 2 bases from V and 7 from J, leaving 17 bases between them. Germline lookup yields CDR1 SQVTM and CDR2 ANQGSEA. The CDR3 consists of 14 residues. The CDR3 DNA reads as TGCAGCGTTGAACCACTGGGTGGGTCTGGGACCCAGTACTTC. Translation: CSVEPLGGSGTQYF.

The chain uses TRBV5-1 and TRBJ1-2; D unresolved. This CDR3 is 13 amino acids long. Germline V gene data show CDR1 as SGHRS and CDR2 as YFSETQ. The ends were cut back, 4 bases at V and 8 bases at J, with 15 bases in the middle. CDR3 nucleotides: TGCGCCAGCAGCGGAGAAGTCCCCGCGGGCTACACCTTC. Amino acid sequence: CASSGEVPAGYTF.

This clonotype was seen repeatedly, ten times or more. This chain joins TRBV2 and TRBJ2-2, with 7 positions matching TRBD1. The CDR3 totals 15 residues. Germline-derived CDR1 and CDR2 are SNHLY and FYNNEI. V lost 5 bases, J lost 6 bases, and 9 bases stayed unmatched. The CDR3 protein is CASSSGQISPGELFF. CDR3 nucleotides: TGTGCCAGCAGTTCGGGACAGATAAGCCCCGGGGAGCTGTTTTTT.

This clonotype was detected only a few times. V and J are TRBV11-2 and TRBJ1-3, with no clear D. This CDR3 has 12 amino acids. The V gene's germline CDR1 is SGHAT and CDR2 FQNNGV. The ends were cut back, 5 bases at V and 3 bases at J, with 5 bases in the middle. Here the CDR3 reads CASSLSGNTIYF. The CDR3 DNA follows: TGTGCCAGCAGCCTCAGTGGAAACACCATATATTTT.

There are a few counts of this clonotype. The chain carries TRBV20-1 and TRBJ2-7; 7 nucleotides match TRBD2. The junction had 9 bases not matched to a gene; V was cut back by 6 bases and J by 1 base. The CDR3 length is 14 residues. Germline loops: CDR1 DFQATT, CDR2 SNEGSKA (reference sequence). The CDR3 protein is CSAHPPSGSYEQYF. DNA for the CDR3: TGCAGTGCCCACCCCCCTAGCGGATCCTACGAGCAGTACTTC.

This clonotype was observed a few times. The V and J genes are TRBV4-3 and TRBJ2-1, with 8 bases lining up with TRBD2. V shed 1 base, J shed 2 bases, and the junction held 7 bases outside the gene matches. Per the germline V gene, CDR1 is LGHNA and CDR2 is YSLEER. This CDR3 is 17 amino acids long. The CDR3, as DNA: TGCGCCAGCAGCCAAGGTCCCCAACTAGCGGCCTACAATGAGCAGTTCTTC. This codes for CASSQGPQLAAYNEQFF.

This clonotype was observed a few times. This rearrangement joins TRBV11-2 to TRBJ2-3; D remains ambiguous. V was pared by 3 bases and J by 4 bases, with 5 bases between. CDR3 size: 12 residues. CDR1 SGHAT and CDR2 FQNNGV come from the germline V gene. CDR3 DNA sequence: TGTGCCAGCAGCTTCGCCTCAGATACGCAGTATTTT. Its translation: CASSFASDTQYF.

V is TRBV12-3 or TRBV12-4 and J is TRBJ1-6; tentatively, D is TRBD1 (5 bases). The ends were cut back, 3 bases at V and 7 bases at J, with 13 bases in the middle. The CDR3 is made up of 15 amino acids. The CDR3: CASSLGGEGNSPLHF. CDR3 nucleotide sequence: TGTGCCAGCAGTTTGGGGGGGGAAGGAAATTCACCCCTCCACTTT.

The V and J genes are TRBV11-2 and TRBJ1-2; 7 positions match TRBD1. Trimming took 0 bases from V and 10 from J; bases not matched to a gene: 8. The CDR3 covers 14 residues. In germline, CDR1 is SGHAT, CDR2 FQNNGV. The CDR3 spells CASSLDRTGRVYTF. For the CDR3, the DNA is TGTGCCAGCAGCTTAGATAGGACAGGACGAGTCTACACCTTC.

The chain carries TRBV25-1 and TRBJ2-3, with a tentative D call TRBD2 (5 bases). The CDR3 extends over 14 amino acids. Trimming shortened V by 3 bases and J by 4 bases, and 11 bases separated the two germline ends. The V gene's germline CDR1 is MGHDK and CDR2 SYGVNS. The CDR3 sequence is CASSDPGLADTQYF. In DNA form, the CDR3 reads TGTGCCAGCAGTGACCCTGGACTTGCAGATACGCAGTATTTT.

The chain employs TRBV14 and TRBJ2-7; D might be TRBD1 or TRBD2, each matching 5 bases. The germline CDR1 and CDR2 sequences are SGHDN and FVKESK. The CDR3 totals 16 residues. V was shortened by 0 bases and J by 3 bases, with 15 bases between the two germline ends. CDR3 amino acids: CASSQDTGPRYYEQYF. The CDR3 DNA is TGTGCCAGCAGCCAAGATACGGGACCCCGTTACTACGAGCAGTACTTC.

At least ten counts were recorded for this clonotype. The chain combines TRBV12-3 or TRBV12-4 with TRBJ2-7; D gene uncertain. V lost 2 bases and J lost 0, with 5 bases in between. This CDR3 has 13 amino acids. DNA of the CDR3: TGTGCCAGCAGTTTATCTGTCTCCTACGAGCAGTACTTC. Protein sequence: CASSLSVSYEQYF.

The chain couples TRBV9 to TRBJ2-1; 10 nucleotides agree with TRBD2. Germline-derived CDR1 and CDR2 are SGDLS and YYNGEE. V was pared by 3 bases and J by 7 bases, with 7 bases of the junction left unmatched. The CDR3 is 15 amino acids. The CDR3 DNA sequence: TGTGCCAGCAGCGCAGCGGGGGGGCCAGGGAATGAGCAGTTCTTC. Its protein product is CASSAAGGPGNEQFF.